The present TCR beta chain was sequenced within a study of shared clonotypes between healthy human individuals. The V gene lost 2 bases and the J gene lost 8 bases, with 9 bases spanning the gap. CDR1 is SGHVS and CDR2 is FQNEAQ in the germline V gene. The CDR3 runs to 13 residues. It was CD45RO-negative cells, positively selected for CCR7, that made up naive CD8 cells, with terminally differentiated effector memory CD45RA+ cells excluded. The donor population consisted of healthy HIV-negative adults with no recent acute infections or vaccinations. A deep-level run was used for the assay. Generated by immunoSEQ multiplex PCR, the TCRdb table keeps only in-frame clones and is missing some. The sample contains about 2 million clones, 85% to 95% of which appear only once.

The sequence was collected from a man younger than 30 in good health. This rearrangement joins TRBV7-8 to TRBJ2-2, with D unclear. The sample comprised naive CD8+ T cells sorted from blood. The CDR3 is CASSLILAGELFF. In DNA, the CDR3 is TGTGCCAGCAGCTTAATTTTGGCAGGGGAGCTGTTTTTT.